This entry features one T cell receptor beta chain sequence. No cognate antigen has been identified for it. The sample holds no much larger clone one base away, and base qualities are not on file. These data belong to a study of blood T cell repertoires in COVID-19 (TCRdb year 2020). With respect to the entire study: Samples from collaborators originated in the United States, Italy and Spain and spanned both the acute and convalescent phases of COVID-19. Deeply sampled blood TCRbeta repertoires from subjects exposed to, actively infected with, or recovered from COVID-19 were included in the dataset. The samples were drawn from the first 160 participants of the ongoing ImmuneRACE study and from 1,254 subjects provided by 6 global collaborators. The repertoires were released in a freely available public database intended as a resource for research on the immune response to SARS-CoV-2. The material from the prospective study consisted of cDNA or gDNA derived from T cells, B-cell-depleted T cells, or PBMCs. Sample metadata almost always included a de-identified subject ID, COVID-19 status, age in years and sex. Where available, HLA class I and class II types were obtained from metadata supplied by the sample provider rather than from assay-based typing.

TCRbeta CDR3 regions were amplified from genomic DNA using the immunoSEQ Assay, a bias-controlled multiplex PCR. In the original analysis: Within the assay, amplification of reference gene primers was used to estimate how many nucleated cells each sample contained. To quantify the absolute abundance of each unique TCRbeta CDR3 rearrangement, sequence reads were collapsed and filtered. For each sample, productive Simpson clonality was calculated as the square root of Simpson's diversity index across productive rearrangements. TCRdb obtained this table from immuneACCESS and retained in-frame rearrangements with V and J assigned. These tables miss some clones; where compared with another copy, unresolved V genes account for less than half of the shortfall, and the remainder is unexplained. V, J and clone size derive from that table, while D and trimming were established from the DNA sequence. This sample is represented by about 23,000 clones; approximately 94% of them were singletons. The ten largest clones represent roughly 4% of the sample.

The collaborating institutions used their own protocols to collect whole blood in K2EDTA tubes. For TCRbeta analysis, collaborators shipped samples in one of three forms: frozen whole blood, isolated PBMCs, or DNA extracted from either of those sample types. There are 15 amino acids in the CDR3, from cysteine to phenylalanine inclusive. Only the CDR3 DNA is retained, 45 bases long and in frame from the first base. Looking up the germline V gene yields CDR1 KGHSH and CDR2 LQKENI. Trimming takes 2 bases from V and 12 bases from J, and the germline ends sit 19 bases apart. General findings and caveats noted by the study authors: The quantity of clinical and demographic metadata differed by source and by participant and was supplied without curation.

The sample taken for sequencing was peripheral blood. This chain joins TRBV18 to TRBJ1-4, with TRBD1 perhaps the D gene, on 5 matching bases. The origin of this receptor is a woman in her 50s with active COVID-19. For the CDR3, the sequence is CASSPGTGGNLELFF. Here is the DNA: TGTGCCAGCTCACCAGGGACCGGAGGGAACCTAGAACTGTTTTTT.